What follows is one T cell receptor beta chain and its context. The antigen it recognizes is unknown. Base qualities are missing; no much larger clone stands one base away. Libraries were made using the immunoSEQ multiplex PCR assay. T cell repertoires were profiled by deep sequencing of rearranged TCR beta loci, alongside multiparametric flow cytometry. The table comes from immuneACCESS by way of TCRdb, which keeps in-frame sequences with V and J called. Part of the clones is missing from these tables; in studies checked, under half for an unresolved V gene and the rest for unknown reasons. The sample records roughly 42,000 clones, over 75% of which are singletons. The ten largest clones add up to about 2.2% of the sample. This specimen comes from a study of lymphopenia after photon versus proton radiotherapy (dated by TCRdb to about 2019). Context from the whole study: The immunological effects of photon versus proton radiation therapy were compared in patients with gastrointestinal tumors who developed high-grade lymphopenia. The 20 or so patients in the cohort had gastrointestinal tumors, were treated with either photon or proton therapy, and subsequently developed lymphopenia. The goal of the study was to describe how the two radiation modalities differ in their effects on the immune system. Here is what the overall study found, with its caveats: During treatment, patients who received photon therapy lost naive T cells and TCR diversity and gained effector/memory populations, whereas patients who received proton therapy remained relatively stable. After the lymphocyte count nadir, photon-treated repertoires showed oligoclonal expansion, especially of CD8+ Temra cells, which drove the drop in diversity. Across the cohort, an inverse correlation was found between a larger post-nadir drop in TCR diversity and overall survival time among patients who died. The survival association was assessed only in patients who died, and the authors presented better survival with proton therapy as a possibility rather than a demonstrated result.

The CDR3 runs 15 amino acids, cysteine and phenylalanine included. Only the CDR3 DNA is retained, 45 bases long and in frame from the first base. Between the V and J ends, shortened by 0 bases and 7 bases respectively, the junction contains 13 bases. From a lookup of the germline V gene, CDR1 and CDR2 are SGHRS and YFSETQ. The chain couples TRBV5-1 to TRBJ1-4; the D gene is perhaps TRBD1, from 5 matching bases. The sample consisted of peripheral blood, taken from a patient treated with photon-based radiotherapy. This receptor was obtained from a man in his forties with gastric cancer. The CDR3 reads CASSLAGERGEKLFF. The DNA sequence is TGCGCCAGCAGCTTGGCCGGGGAAAGGGGTGAAAAACTGTTTTTT.